These T cell receptor beta chains were read from a single sample in a study of CD8+ T cells in alopecia areata. Profiled with immunoSEQ multiplex PCR; TCRdb holds only in-frame clones, not every one. The sample shows 200,000 to 250,000 clones, 35% to 40% of them seen only once. The material sequenced was CD4+ T cells sorted from blood, taken around week 34, from a patient treated with tofacitinib. The receptor set was obtained from a human donor with alopecia areata. CDR3s include the opening cysteine and the closing phenylalanine or tryptophan. A D gene is named only where the DNA matches it firmly. Not every row has a clone size; where given, it reads once, few, many or a size class.

TRBD2 TRBJ2-1 TRBV7-8 few CASSPGRTSGRSYNEQFF TGTGCCAGCAGCCCAGGGCGGACTAGCGGGAGGAGTTACAATGAGCAGTTCTTC
NA TRBJ2-5 TRBV5-6 NA CASSLTGLETQYF TGTGCCAGCAGCTTAACAGGGTTAGAGACCCAGTACTTC
NA TRBJ1-5 TRBV2 many CASSRHSNQPQHF TGTGCCAGCAGCAGACATAGCAATCAGCCCCAGCATTTT
NA TRBJ1-5 TRBV6-5 NA CASSRTAHSNQPQHF TGTGCCAGCAGTCGGACAGCGCATAGCAATCAGCCCCAGCATTTT
NA TRBJ2-5 TRBV4-1 many CASSHSGLIETQYF TGCGCCAGCAGCCACTCGGGGTTGATAGAGACCCAGTACTTC
TRBD1 TRBJ2-6 TRBV7-9 NA CASSLARGRGLSGANVLTF TGTGCCAGCAGCTTAGCGCGGGGCAGGGGGCTCTCTGGGGCCAACGTCCTGACTTTC
NA TRBJ2-1 TRBV2 NA CASDIGPYNEQFF TGTGCCAGCGATATCGGCCCCTACAATGAGCAGTTCTTC
TRBD2 TRBJ2-7 TRBV29-1 NA CSVEAQTWASGTYEQYF TGCAGCGTTGAAGCCCAGACTTGGGCTAGCGGTACGTACGAGCAGTACTTC
NA TRBJ1-2 TRBV10-3 NA CAAGQGNYGYTF TGTGCCGCGGGGCAGGGAAACTATGGCTACACCTTC
NA TRBJ2-3 TRBV30 few CAWSRETDTQYF TGTGCCTGGAGCAGGGAGACAGATACGCAGTATTTT
TRBD1 TRBJ2-1 TRBV7-2 NA CASSSRPQGVLGNEQFF TGTGCCAGCAGCTCCCGACCCCAGGGGGTGTTAGGCAATGAGCAGTTCTTC
TRBD1 TRBJ2-7 TRBV30 NA CAWSVAGGPSYEQYF TGTGCCTGGAGTGTAGCAGGGGGCCCTTCCTACGAGCAGTACTTC
NA TRBJ1-5 TRBV19 few CASRLPGSNQPQHF TGTGCCAGTAGACTTCCGGGCAGCAATCAGCCCCAGCATTTT
NA TRBJ2-1 TRBV4-2 NA CASSQGPSAAPYNEQFF TGTGCCAGCAGCCAAGGCCCCTCGGCTGCACCCTACAATGAGCAGTTCTTC
NA TRBJ1-2 TRBV15 few CATSRGVGAYGYTF TGTGCCACCAGCAGAGGGGTGGGGGCTTATGGCTACACCTTC
TRBD2 TRBJ2-1 TRBV7-9 few CASSFHPSGEGEQFF TGTGCCAGCAGCTTCCACCCAAGCGGGGAAGGGGAGCAGTTCTTC
NA TRBJ2-2 TRBV9 NA CASSVGLANTGELFF TGTGCCAGCAGCGTAGGACTAGCGAACACCGGGGAGCTGTTTTTT
NA TRBJ2-5 TRBV7-9 few CASSKTGFQETQYF TGTGCCAGCAGCAAGACAGGTTTCCAAGAGACCCAGTACTTC
NA TRBJ1-6 TRBV6-5 NA CAISDGLNSPLHF TGTGCCATCAGTGACGGACTGAATTCACCCCTCCACTTT
NA TRBJ1-2 TRBV7-9 NA CASSFEVWGIYGYTF TGTGCCAGCAGCTTTGAGGTGTGGGGGATCTATGGCTACACCTTC
TRBD1 TRBJ2-3 TRBV2 few CASRADRGPLCF TGTGCCAGCAGGGCCGACAGGGGACCCCTGTGTTTT
TRBD1 TRBJ2-3 TRBV14 few CASSAQQGIVTDTQYF TGTGCCAGCAGCGCCCAACAGGGGATTGTTACAGATACGCAGTATTTT